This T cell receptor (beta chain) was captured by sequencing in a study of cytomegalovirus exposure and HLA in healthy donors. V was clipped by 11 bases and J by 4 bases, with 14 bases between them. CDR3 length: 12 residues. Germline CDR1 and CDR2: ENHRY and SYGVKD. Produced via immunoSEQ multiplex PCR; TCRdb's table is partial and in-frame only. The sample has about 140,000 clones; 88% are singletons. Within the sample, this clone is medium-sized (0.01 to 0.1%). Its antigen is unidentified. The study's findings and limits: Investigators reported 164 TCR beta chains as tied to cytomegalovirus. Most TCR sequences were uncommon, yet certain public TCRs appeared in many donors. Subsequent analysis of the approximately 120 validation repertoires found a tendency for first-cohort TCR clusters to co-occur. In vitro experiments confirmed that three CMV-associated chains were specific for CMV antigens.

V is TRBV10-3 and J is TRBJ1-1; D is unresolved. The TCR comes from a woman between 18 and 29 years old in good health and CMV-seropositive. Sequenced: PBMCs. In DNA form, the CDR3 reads TGTGCCTCCCACCCGGGGAGCACTGAAGCTTTCTTT. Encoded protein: CASHPGSTEAFF.